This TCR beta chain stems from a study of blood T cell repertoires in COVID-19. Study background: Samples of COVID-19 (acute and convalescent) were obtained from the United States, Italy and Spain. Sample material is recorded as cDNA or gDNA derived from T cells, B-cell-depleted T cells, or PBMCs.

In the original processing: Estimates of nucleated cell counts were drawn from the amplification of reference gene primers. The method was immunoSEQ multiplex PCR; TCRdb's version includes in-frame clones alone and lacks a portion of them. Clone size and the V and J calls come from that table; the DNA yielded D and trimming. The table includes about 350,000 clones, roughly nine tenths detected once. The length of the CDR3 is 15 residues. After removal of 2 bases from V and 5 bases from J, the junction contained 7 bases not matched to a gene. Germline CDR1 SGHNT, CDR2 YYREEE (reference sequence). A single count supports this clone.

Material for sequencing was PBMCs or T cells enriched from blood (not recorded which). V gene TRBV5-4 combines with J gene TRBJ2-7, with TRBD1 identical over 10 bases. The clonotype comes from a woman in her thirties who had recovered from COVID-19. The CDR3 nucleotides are TGTGCCAGCAGCTTCGGGACAGGGGTTACCGACGAGCAGTACTTC. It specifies CASSFGTGVTDEQYF.